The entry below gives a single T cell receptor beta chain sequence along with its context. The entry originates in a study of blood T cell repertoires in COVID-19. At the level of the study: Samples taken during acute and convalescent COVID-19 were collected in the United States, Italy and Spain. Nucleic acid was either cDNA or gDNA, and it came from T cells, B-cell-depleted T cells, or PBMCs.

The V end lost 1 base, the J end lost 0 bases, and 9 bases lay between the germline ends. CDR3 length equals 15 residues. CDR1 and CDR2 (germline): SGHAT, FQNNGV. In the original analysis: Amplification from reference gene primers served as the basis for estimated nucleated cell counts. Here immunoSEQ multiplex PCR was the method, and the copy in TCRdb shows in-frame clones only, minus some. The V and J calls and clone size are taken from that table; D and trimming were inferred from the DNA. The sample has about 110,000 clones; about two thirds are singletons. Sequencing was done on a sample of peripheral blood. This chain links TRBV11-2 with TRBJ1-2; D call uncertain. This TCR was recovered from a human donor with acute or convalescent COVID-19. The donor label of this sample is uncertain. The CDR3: CASSLVGQTNYGYTF. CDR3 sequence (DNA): TGTGCCAGCAGCTTAGTTGGTCAGACTAACTATGGCTACACCTTC.